Each of the 10 T cell receptor beta chains below was sequenced from the same sample in a study of blood T cell repertoires in COVID-19. TCRdb's copy holds only in-frame clones and misses some; the assay was immunoSEQ multiplex PCR. This table has 300,000 to 350,000 clones, over 75% appearing once. Sequencing was performed on PBMCs or T cells enriched from blood (not recorded which). These receptor sequences come from a man aged 25-45 years who had recovered from COVID-19.

The chain recombines TRBV6-5 with TRBJ1-3; 8 nucleotides line up with TRBD1. Trimming took 4 bases from V and 7 from J; bases not matched to a gene: 9. This CDR3 region has 15 residues. Germline V gives CDR1 MNHEY, CDR2 SVGAGI. The CDR3 region has the DNA TGTGCCAGCAGTTCCGACAGGGGAAGGGGCAACACCATATATTTT. This sequence encodes CASSSDRGRGNTIYF.

This clone came up once. One end of the junction fails to match germline, which may point to a read error. The chain has TRBV7-7 and TRBJ1-2; D might be TRBD1 (6 bases). Germline V gene sequence: CDR1 SSHAT, CDR2 FNYEAQ (reference sequence). This CDR3 spans 15 amino acids. The CDR3 DNA is TGTGCTAGCAGCTCGTTCCGGGGACAAAACTATGGCTACACCTTC. Its translation: CASSSFRGQNYGYTF.

This clone occurred once. The chain links TRBV29-1 to TRBJ1-1; TRBD1 matches 7 bases. CDR1 is SQVTM and CDR2 is ANQGSEA in the germline V gene. The CDR3 is made up of 14 amino acids. The junction had 9 bases not matched to a gene; V was cut back by 2 bases and J by 6 bases. The CDR3 coding sequence is TGCAGCGTTGAAAACGGGGTAGGGGGCTCTGAAGCTTTCTTT. This sequence encodes CSVENGVGGSEAFF.

This chain joins TRBV29-1 and TRBJ1-1; 9 bases fit TRBD1. CDR1 and CDR2 from the germline V gene are SQVTM and ANQGSEA. V gave up 4 bases and J gave up 4 bases; unmatched junction bases: 4. There are 13 residues in the CDR3. CDR3 nucleotide sequence: TGCAGCGTTGTAACAGGGGGCATCACTGAAGCTTTCTTT. This translates into CSVVTGGITEAFF.

The V gene is TRBV10-3, the J gene TRBJ2-1; weak D call: TRBD1 (7 bases). The CDR3 consists of 15 residues. Trimming removed 6 bases at V and 3 bases at J, with 15 bases between. Germline V gene sequence: CDR1 ENHRY, CDR2 SYGVKD. In nucleotides, the CDR3 is TGTGCCATCAGGGGGGGTGGGACAGACTACAATGAGCAGTTCTTC. This encodes CAIRGGGTDYNEQFF.

The chain links TRBV2 to TRBJ2-7; 12 nucleotides match TRBD2. This CDR3 contains 15 residues. Germline CDR1 reads SNHLY; CDR2 reads FYNNEI. The V gene end was trimmed by 4 bases and the J gene end by 2 bases; junction bases not matched to a gene: 3. The CDR3 DNA reads TGTGCCAGCAGTGCGACTAGCGGGGGCACCTACGAGCAGTACTTC. It encodes CASSATSGGTYEQYF.

The chain employs TRBV6-1 and TRBJ2-3, with a tentative D call TRBD2 (7 bases). The CDR3 length is 16 residues. V lost 2 bases, J lost 1 base, and 13 bases lay in between. Germline loops: CDR1 MNHNS, CDR2 SASEGT. The CDR3 reads CASSENKGGGTDTQYF. The CDR3 DNA follows: TGTGCCAGCAGTGAAAATAAGGGGGGGGGCACAGATACGCAGTATTTT.

The DNA for the CDR3 is TGTGCCAGCAGCCCGACAGGGGGCGTATACGAGCAGTACTTC. Translating gives CASSPTGGVYEQYF. The chain employs TRBV3-1 (or the pseudogene TRBV3-2) and TRBJ2-7; TRBD1 matches at 10 bases. The CDR3 contains 14 residues. J gave up 4 bases and V 4 bases, and 4 bases lay outside the gene matches. Germline V gene data show CDR1 as LGHDT and CDR2 as YNNKEL (reference sequence).

This chain joins TRBV27 and TRBJ1-5; D unresolved. CDR1 is MNHEY, CDR2 SMNVEV, per germline (reference sequence). This CDR3 is 14 amino acids long. V dropped 5 bases and J dropped 0 bases, with 8 bases sitting between them. CDR3 bases: TGTGCCAGCAGTGCAGGCTATAGCAATCAGCCCCAGCATTTT. Protein product: CASSAGYSNQPQHF.

CDR3 in DNA: TGCGCCAGCAGCGGCGGGACAGGGTGGGAAAAACTGTTTTTT. This codes for CASSGGTGWEKLFF. V usage is TRBV5-1 and J usage is TRBJ1-4; TRBD1 matches 9 bases. CDR3 length: 14 residues. The V gene's germline CDR1 is SGHRS and CDR2 YFSETQ. V lost 4 bases, J lost 8 bases, and 6 bases stayed unmatched. Full variable domain (missing parts from reference TRBV5-1 and TRBJ1-4): KAGVTQTPRYLIKTRGQQVTLSCSPISGHRSVSWYQQTPGQGLQFLFEYFSETQRNKGNFPGRFSGRQFSNSRSEMNVSTLELGDSALYLCASSGGTGWEKLFFGSGTQLSVL.